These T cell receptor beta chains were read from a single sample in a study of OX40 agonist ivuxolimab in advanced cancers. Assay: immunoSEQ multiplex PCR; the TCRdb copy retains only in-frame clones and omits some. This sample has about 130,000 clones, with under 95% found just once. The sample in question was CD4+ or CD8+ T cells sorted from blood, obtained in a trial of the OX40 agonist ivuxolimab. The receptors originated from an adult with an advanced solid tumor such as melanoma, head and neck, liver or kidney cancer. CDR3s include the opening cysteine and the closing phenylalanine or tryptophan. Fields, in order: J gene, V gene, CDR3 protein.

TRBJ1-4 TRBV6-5 CASSYAGTNEKLFF
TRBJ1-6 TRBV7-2 CASSLVVTGSSYNSPLHF
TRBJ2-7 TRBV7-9 CASTENYEQYF
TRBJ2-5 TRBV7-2 CASSYSQETQYF
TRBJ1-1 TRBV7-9 CASSFGPANTEAFF
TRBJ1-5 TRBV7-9 CASSSRGNQPQHF
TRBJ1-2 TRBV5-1 CASSLEQGRGYTF
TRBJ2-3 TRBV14 CASSHTSGRRTDTQYF
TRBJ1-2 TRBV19 CASMGSRRGGYTF
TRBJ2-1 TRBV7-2 CASSLPVREGGYNEQFF
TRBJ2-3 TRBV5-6 CASNLGLESTDTQYF
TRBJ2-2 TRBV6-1 CASSERNLAGGPPGELFF
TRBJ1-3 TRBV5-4 CASSPQQGSGNTIYF
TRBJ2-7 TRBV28 CAARQGHYEQYF
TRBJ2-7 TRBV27 CASREWQGGYEQYF
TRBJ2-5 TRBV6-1 CASSARREGDWETQYF
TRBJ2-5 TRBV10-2 CASSAQGWETQYF